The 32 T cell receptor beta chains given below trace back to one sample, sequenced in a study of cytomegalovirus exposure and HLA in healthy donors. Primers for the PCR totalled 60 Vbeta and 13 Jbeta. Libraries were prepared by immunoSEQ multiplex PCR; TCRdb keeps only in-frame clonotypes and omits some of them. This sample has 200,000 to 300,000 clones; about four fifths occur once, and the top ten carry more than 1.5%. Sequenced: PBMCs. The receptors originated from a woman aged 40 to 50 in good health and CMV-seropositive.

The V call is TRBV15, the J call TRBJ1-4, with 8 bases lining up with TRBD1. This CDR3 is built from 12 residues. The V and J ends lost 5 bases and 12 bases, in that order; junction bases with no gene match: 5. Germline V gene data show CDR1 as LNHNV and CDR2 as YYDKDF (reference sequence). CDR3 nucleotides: TGTGCCACCAGCCCTCCGACAGGGGAACTGTTTTTT. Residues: CATSPPTGELFF.

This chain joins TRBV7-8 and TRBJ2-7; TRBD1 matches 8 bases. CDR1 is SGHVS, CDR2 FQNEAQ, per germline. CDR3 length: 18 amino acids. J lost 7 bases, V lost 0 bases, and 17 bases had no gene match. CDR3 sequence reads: CASSLAIGGQGLSGEQYF. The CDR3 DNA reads TGTGCCAGCAGCTTAGCGATAGGTGGACAGGGCCTATCGGGTGAGCAGTACTTC.

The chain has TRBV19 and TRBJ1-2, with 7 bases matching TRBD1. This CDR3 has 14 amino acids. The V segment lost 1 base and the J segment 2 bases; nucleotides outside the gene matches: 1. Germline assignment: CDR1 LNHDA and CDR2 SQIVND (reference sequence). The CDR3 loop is CASSIGDSNYGYTF. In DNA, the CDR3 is TGTGCCAGTAGTATAGGGGACAGCAACTATGGCTACACCTTC.

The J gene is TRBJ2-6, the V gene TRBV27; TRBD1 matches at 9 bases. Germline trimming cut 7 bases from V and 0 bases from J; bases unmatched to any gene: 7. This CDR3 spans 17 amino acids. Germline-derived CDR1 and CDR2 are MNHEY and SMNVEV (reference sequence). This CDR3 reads CASIGRDRVSGANVLTF. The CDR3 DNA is TGTGCCAGCATCGGCCGGGACAGGGTCTCTGGGGCCAACGTCCTGACTTTC.

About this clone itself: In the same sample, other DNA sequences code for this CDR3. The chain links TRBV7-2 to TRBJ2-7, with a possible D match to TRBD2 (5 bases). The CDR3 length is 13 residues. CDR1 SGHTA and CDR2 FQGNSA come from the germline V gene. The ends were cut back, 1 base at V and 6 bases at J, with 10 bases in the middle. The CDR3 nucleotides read TGTGCCAGCAGCTTAGGTGAGGGTCTCGAGCAGTACTTC. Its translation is CASSLGEGLEQYF.

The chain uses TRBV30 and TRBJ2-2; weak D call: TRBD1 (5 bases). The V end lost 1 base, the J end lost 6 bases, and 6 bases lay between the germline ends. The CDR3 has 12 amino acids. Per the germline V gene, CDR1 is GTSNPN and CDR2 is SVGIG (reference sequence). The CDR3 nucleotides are TGTGCCTGGAGTGCAGGGCCCGGGGAGCTGTTTTTT. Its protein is CAWSAGPGELFF. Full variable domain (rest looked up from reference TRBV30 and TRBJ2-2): SQTIHQWPATLVQPVGSPLSLECTVEGTSNPNLYWYRQAAGRGLQLLFYSVGIGQISSEVPQNLSASRPQDRQFILSSKKLLLSDSGFYLCAWSAGPGELFFGEGSRLTVL.

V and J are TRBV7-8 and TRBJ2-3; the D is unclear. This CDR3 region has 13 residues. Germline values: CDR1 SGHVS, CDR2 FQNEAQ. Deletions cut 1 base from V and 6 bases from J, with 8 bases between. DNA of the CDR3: TGTGCCAGCAGCTTAGGTGTGGCCGATACGCAGTATTTT. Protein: CASSLGVADTQYF.

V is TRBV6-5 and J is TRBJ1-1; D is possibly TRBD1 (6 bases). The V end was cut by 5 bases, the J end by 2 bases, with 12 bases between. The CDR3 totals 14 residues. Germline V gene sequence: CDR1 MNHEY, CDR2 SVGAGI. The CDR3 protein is CASSRGGPNTEAFF. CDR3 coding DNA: TGTGCCAGCAGTCGAGGGGGTCCAAACACTGAAGCTTTCTTT.

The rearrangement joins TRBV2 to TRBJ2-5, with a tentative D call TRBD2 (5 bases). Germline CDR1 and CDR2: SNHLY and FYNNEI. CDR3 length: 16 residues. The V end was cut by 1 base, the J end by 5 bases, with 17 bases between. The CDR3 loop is CASSEGGSSGWETQYF. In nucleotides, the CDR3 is TGTGCCAGCAGTGAAGGAGGGTCGTCGGGGTGGGAGACCCAGTACTTC.

The CDR3 is CASSLLAKTQYF. The CDR3 nucleotides read TGTGCCAGCAGCTTACTGGCCAAGACCCAGTACTTC. J is TRBJ2-5 and V is TRBV11-2, with unresolved D. Trimming shortened V by 2 bases and J by 6 bases, and 7 bases separated the two germline ends. CDR3 length: 12 residues. Germline CDR1 and CDR2: SGHAT and FQNNGV.

As DNA, the CDR3 is TGTGCCAGCAGTGGGACTAGCAGTAATGAGCAGTTCTTC. It encodes CASSGTSSNEQFF. The rearrangement joins TRBV2 to TRBJ2-1, with 8 bases matching TRBD2. The CDR3 runs 13 residues. In germline, CDR1 is SNHLY, CDR2 FYNNEI. After removal of 4 bases from V and 7 bases from J, the junction contained 3 bases not matched to a gene.

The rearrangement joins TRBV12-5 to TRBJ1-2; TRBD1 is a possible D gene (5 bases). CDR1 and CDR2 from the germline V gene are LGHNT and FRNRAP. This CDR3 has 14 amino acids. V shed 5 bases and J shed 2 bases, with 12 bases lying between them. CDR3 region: CASGPPTENYGYTF. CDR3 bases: TGTGCTAGTGGTCCCCCGACAGAGAACTATGGCTACACCTTC.

CDR3: CASSLVQAVYNEQFF. CDR3 DNA: TGTGCCAGCAGCTTGGTGCAAGCGGTTTACAATGAGCAGTTCTTC. The rearrangement joins TRBV5-4 to TRBJ2-1, with a tentative D call TRBD2 (5 bases). Germline V gene sequence: CDR1 SGHNT, CDR2 YYREEE (reference sequence). V lost 0 bases and J lost 4, with 11 bases in between. The CDR3 length is 15 residues.

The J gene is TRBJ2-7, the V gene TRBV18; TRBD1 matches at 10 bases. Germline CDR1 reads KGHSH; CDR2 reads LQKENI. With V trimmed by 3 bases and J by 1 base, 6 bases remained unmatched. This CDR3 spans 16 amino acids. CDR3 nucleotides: TGTGCCAGCTCACCCTCCGGGACAGGGGCATCCTACGAGCAGTACTTC. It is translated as CASSPSGTGASYEQYF.

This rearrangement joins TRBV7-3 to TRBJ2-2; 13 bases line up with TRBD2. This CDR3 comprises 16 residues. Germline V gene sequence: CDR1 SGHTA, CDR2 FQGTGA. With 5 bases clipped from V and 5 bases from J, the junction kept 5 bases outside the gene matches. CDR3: CASSAGTSGKTGELFF. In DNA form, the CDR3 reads TGTGCCAGCAGCGCAGGGACTAGCGGGAAGACCGGGGAGCTGTTTTTT. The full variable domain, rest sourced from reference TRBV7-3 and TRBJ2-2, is GAGVSQTPSNKVTEKGKYVELRCDPISGHTALYWYRQSLGQGPEFLIYFQGTGAADDSGLPNDRFFAVRPEGSVSTLKIQRTERGDSAVYLCASSAGTSGKTGELFFGEGSRLTVL.

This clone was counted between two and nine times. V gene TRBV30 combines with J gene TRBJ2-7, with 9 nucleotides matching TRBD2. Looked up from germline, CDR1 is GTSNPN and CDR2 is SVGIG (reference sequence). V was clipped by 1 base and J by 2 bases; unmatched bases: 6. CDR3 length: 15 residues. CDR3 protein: CAWSGLAGSTYEQYF. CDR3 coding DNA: TGTGCCTGGAGTGGGCTAGCGGGATCCACCTACGAGCAGTACTTC.

The DNA of the CDR3 is TGTGCCAGCAGCGTAGACAGAACAGACACTGAAGCTTTCTTT. Translation: CASSVDRTDTEAFF. V is TRBV9 and J is TRBJ1-1; unclear D gene. Germline-derived CDR1 and CDR2 are SGDLS and YYNGEE. The CDR3 runs 14 residues. The V and J ends lost 0 bases and 3 bases respectively, with 9 bases between them.

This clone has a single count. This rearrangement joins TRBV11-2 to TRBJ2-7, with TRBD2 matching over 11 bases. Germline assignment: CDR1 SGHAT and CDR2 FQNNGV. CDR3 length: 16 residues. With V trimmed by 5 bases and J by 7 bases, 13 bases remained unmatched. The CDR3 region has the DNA TGTGCCAGCAGCCAAACTAGCGGGAGCCCCCTTTGGGAGCAGTACTTC. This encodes CASSQTSGSPLWEQYF. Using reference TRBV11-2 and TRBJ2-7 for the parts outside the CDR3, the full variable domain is EAGVAQSPRYKIIEKRQSVAFWCNPISGHATLYWYQQILGQGPKLLIQFQNNGVVDDSQLPKDRFSAERLKGVDSTLKIQPAKLEDSAVYLCASSQTSGSPLWEQYFGPGTRLTVT.

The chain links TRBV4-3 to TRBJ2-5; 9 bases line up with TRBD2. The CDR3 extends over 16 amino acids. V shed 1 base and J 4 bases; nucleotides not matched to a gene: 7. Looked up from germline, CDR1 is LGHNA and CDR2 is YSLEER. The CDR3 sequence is CASSQGVAGEGETQYF. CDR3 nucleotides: TGCGCCAGCAGCCAAGGGGTAGCGGGAGAAGGAGAGACCCAGTACTTC.

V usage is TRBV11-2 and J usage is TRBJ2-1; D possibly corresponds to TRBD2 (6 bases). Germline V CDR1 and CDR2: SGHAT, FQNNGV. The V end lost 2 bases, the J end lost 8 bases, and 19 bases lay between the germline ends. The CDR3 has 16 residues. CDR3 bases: TGTGCCAGCAGCTTAACTGGGGCGGAGGGCGGCGATGAGCAGTTCTTC. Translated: CASSLTGAEGGDEQFF.

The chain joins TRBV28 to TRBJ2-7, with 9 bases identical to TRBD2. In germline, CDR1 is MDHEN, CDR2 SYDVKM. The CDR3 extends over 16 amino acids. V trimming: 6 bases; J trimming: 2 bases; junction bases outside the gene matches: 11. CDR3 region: CASRRPGSGSTYEQYF. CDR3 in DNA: TGTGCCAGCAGACGGCCGGGTAGCGGGAGTACCTACGAGCAGTACTTC.

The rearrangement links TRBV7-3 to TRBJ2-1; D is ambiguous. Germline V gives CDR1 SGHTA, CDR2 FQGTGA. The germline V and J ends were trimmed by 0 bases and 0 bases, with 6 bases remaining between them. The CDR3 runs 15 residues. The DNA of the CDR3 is TGTGCCAGCAGCTTAACTAGGAGCTCCTACAATGAGCAGTTCTTC. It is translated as CASSLTRSSYNEQFF.

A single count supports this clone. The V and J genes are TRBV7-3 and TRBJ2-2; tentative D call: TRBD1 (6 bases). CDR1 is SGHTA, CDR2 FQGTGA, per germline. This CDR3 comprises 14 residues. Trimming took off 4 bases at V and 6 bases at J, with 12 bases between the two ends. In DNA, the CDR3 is TGTGCCAGCAGCTGGGTCAGGGGTTCCGGGGAGCTGTTTTTT. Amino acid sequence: CASSWVRGSGELFF.

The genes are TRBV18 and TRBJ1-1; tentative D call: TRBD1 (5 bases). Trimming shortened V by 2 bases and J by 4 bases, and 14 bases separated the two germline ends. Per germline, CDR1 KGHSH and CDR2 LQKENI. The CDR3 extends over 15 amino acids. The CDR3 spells CASSPEGGAGTEAFF. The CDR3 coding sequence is TGTGCCAGCTCACCAGAGGGAGGGGCTGGCACTGAAGCTTTCTTT.

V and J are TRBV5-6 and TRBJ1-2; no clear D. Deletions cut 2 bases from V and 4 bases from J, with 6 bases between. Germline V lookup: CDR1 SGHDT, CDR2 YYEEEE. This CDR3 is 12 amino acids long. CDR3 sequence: CASSFGSYGYTF. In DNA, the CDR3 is TGTGCCAGCAGCTTTGGCAGCTATGGCTACACCTTC.

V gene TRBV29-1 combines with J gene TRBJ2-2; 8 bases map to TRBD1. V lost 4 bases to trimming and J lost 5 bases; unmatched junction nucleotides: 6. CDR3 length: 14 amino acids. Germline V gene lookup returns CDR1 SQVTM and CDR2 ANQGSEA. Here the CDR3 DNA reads TGCAGCGTTGCAGGGGGCAAAGGGACCGGGGAGCTGTTTTTT. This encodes CSVAGGKGTGELFF.

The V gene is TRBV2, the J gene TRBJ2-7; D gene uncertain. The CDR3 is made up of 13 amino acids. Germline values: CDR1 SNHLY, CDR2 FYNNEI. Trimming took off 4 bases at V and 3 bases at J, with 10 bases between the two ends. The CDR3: CASSVLLRYEQYF. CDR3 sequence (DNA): TGTGCCAGCAGTGTTCTCTTGCGCTACGAGCAGTACTTC.

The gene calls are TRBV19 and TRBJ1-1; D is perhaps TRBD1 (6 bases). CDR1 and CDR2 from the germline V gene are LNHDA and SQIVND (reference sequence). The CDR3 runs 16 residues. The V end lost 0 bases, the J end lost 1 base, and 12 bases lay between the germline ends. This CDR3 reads CASSIEQGIWNTEAFF. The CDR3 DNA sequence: TGTGCCAGTAGTATAGAGCAGGGGATATGGAACACTGAAGCTTTCTTT.

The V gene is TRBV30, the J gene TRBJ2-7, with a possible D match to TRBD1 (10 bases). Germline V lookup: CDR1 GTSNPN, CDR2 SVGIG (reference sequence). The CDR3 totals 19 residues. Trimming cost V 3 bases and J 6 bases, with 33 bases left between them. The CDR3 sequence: CAWSRPGQGVGSGRAEQYF. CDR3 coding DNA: TGTGCCTGGAGCCGACCAGGACAGGGGGTAGGTAGCGGGAGAGCCGAGCAGTACTTC. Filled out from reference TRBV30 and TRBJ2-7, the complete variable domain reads SQTIHQWPATLVQPVGSPLSLECTVEGTSNPNLYWYRQAAGRGLQLLFYSVGIGQISSEVPQNLSASRPQDRQFILSSKKLLLSDSGFYLCAWSRPGQGVGSGRAEQYFGPGTRLTVT.

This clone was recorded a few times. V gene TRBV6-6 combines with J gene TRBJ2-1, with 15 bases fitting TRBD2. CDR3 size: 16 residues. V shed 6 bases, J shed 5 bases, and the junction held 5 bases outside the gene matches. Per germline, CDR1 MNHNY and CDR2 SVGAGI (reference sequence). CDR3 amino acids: CASRAGTSGRHNEQFF. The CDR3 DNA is TGTGCCAGCAGGGCCGGGACTAGCGGGAGGCACAATGAGCAGTTCTTC.

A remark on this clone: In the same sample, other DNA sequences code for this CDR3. The CDR3 DNA reads as TGTGCCAGCAGTTCAGGGCGAAGCAATCAGCCCCAGCATTTT. Translation: CASSSGRSNQPQHF. J is TRBJ1-5 and V is TRBV28, with D maybe TRBD1 (5 bases). V gave up 4 bases and J gave up 1 base, with 8 bases separating them. Germline-derived CDR1 and CDR2 are MDHEN and SYDVKM. This CDR3 region has 14 residues. The entire variable domain, with the rest obtained from reference TRBV28 and TRBJ1-5, is as follows: DVKVTQSSRYLVKRTGEKVFLECVQDMDHENMFWYRQDPGLGLRLIYFSYDVKMKEKGDIPEGYSVSREKKERFSLILESASTNQTSMYLCASSSGRSNQPQHFGDGTRLSIL.

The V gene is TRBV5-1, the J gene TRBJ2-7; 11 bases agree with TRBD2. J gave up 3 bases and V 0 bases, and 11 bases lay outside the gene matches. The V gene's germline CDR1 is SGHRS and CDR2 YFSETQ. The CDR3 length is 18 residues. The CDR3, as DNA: TGCGCCAGCAGCTTGGCCACTAGCGGGAGTAGGTCCCTCTACGAGCAGTACTTC. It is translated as CASSLATSGSRSLYEQYF.